This T cell receptor beta chain is drawn from a study of T cells in narcolepsy. Study as a whole: Donors had narcolepsy type 1 or type 2, or were healthy controls.

Study-level points and caveats: Same-patient CSF and blood CD4+ T cell clonotypes included HCRT-specific and TRIB2-specific autoreactive ones. Blood of same and different patients, but not healthy controls, reportedly held recurring autoreactive clonotypes.

Notes on this clone: Antigen unknown.

Germline V gene data show CDR1 as SGHAT and CDR2 as FQNNGV. CDR3 length: 18 amino acids. With V trimmed by 0 bases and J by 2 bases, 0 bases remained unmatched. This table comes from immunoSEQ multiplex PCR, and its TCRdb copy is limited to in-frame clones, with some not included. The sample consists of tens of thousands of clones, approximately 79% of them appearing once. The chain combines TRBV11-2 with TRBJ2-6; TRBD2 matches at 14 bases. The clonotype was recovered from a human donor in good health. The sequencing input was memory (CD45RA-) CD4+ T cells from blood. CDR3 loop: CASSLEGLAGAGANVLTF. Written as DNA, the CDR3 is TGTGCCAGCAGCTTAGAGGGACTAGCGGGAGCTGGGGCCAACGTCCTGACTTTC.